The rows below give T cell receptor beta chains drawn from one sample of a study of CD4+ T cells in melanoma. Measured with immunoSEQ multiplex PCR; TCRdb has only the in-frame clones, and not every one. The sample records about 4,800 clones, 60% to 70% being singletons. The sequencing sample was made of cells from a culture (not recorded whether cultured in vitro). These receptors were collected from a human donor with melanoma. CDR3s leave out the opening cysteine and the closing phenylalanine or tryptophan.

v_gene	j_gene	CDR3aa
TRBV4-1	TRBJ2-1	ASSQAGGGNEQF
TRBV28	TRBJ1-1	ASRTPDRGAEAF
TRBV7-9	TRBJ2-3	ASHLSAGGLSDTQY
TRBV5-4	TRBJ2-7	ASGQGGYEQY
TRBV9	TRBJ1-6	ASSVGGIGGSSYNSPLH
TRBV10-2	TRBJ2-2	ASSTQGGGASGELF
TRBV18	TRBJ2-5	ASLTGGGAVETQY
TRBV19	TRBJ2-2	ASSIDRGRKITGELF
TRBV7-8	TRBJ2-6	ASSSFGRGSGANVLT
TRBV5-5	TRBJ1-6	ASSLGGNNSPLH
TRBV4-3	TRBJ1-5	ASSQDWGQSGQPQH
TRBV3-1/TRBV3-2	TRBJ2-7	ASSPAGTGFLYEQY
TRBV3-1/TRBV3-2	TRBJ2-7	ASSGTTARTAYYEQY
TRBV14	TRBJ2-3	ASRVGPSGGTDTQY
TRBV10-3	TRBJ1-4	AIRTGVANEKLF
TRBV28	TRBJ1-6	ASTETGWGSPLH
TRBV7-2	TRBJ1-2	ASSLAPRANYGYT
TRBV5-1	TRBJ2-5	ASSLLQEEETQY
TRBV14	TRBJ2-4	ASSLDSGAGTKNIQY
TRBV4-1	TRBJ2-7	ASSQDGPRGGTYEQY
TRBV19	TRBJ1-1	ASSIDRYTEAF
TRBV20-1	TRBJ2-3	SASLAGTSTDTQY
TRBV11-2	TRBJ2-7	ASSLGNSYEQY
TRBV28	TRBJ2-7	ASSWEGSSYEQY
TRBV6-1	TRBJ1-3	ASSEHRSGNTIY
TRBV12-5	TRBJ1-3	ASGLGDRGAGNTIY
TRBV5-8	TRBJ1-2	ASSRSGFYGYT
TRBV9	TRBJ1-2	ASSVGYGYT
TRBV9	TRBJ2-3	ASSQRGTSGGRTDTQY
TRBV18	TRBJ1-2	ASSPMVTGGDGYT
TRBV6-5	TRBJ1-2	ASSYSTNYGYT
TRBV20-1	TRBJ1-5	SAAGDQPQH
TRBV10-3	TRBJ2-2	AISESGAGELF
TRBV6-5	TRBJ1-1	ASNGQRATEAF
TRBV5-4	TRBJ2-7	ASSWGTTSYEQY
TRBV2	TRBJ2-7	ASSGGYADEQY
TRBV10-3	TRBJ1-5	AIPRTGGYIAFQPQH
TRBV7-2	TRBJ1-2	ASSPRDLRREGYT
TRBV19	TRBJ2-2	ASSIDVSWGKTGELF
TRBV29-1	TRBJ1-1	SVFGGGLTGTEAF
TRBV5-1	TRBJ2-3	ASSLSLAGGEATDTQY
TRBV18	TRBJ2-3	ASSPGWTGSTDTQY
TRBV30	TRBJ2-1	AWQGQYNEQF
TRBV28	TRBJ2-3	ASSPLSWGLAGGPDTQY
TRBV6-5	TRBJ2-1	ASALIRAVNEQF
TRBV7-3	TRBJ2-7	ASSLSRGDEQY
TRBV27	TRBJ2-3	ASSPGGADTQY
TRBV18	TRBJ1-2	ASSPRDRLDFYGYT
TRBV3-1/TRBV3-2	TRBJ1-6	ASSQVGDRYSPLH
TRBV7-9	TRBJ2-5	ASSMGRTQETQY
TRBV19	TRBJ2-2	AARASGGGTGELF
TRBV12-3/TRBV12-4	TRBJ2-1	ASGDNEQF
TRBV7-9	TRBJ1-6	ASSFGDREGSPLH
TRBV4-3	TRBJ1-2	ASSQVVGPLGGYT
TRBV6-6	TRBJ1-1	ASSQNRDTEAF